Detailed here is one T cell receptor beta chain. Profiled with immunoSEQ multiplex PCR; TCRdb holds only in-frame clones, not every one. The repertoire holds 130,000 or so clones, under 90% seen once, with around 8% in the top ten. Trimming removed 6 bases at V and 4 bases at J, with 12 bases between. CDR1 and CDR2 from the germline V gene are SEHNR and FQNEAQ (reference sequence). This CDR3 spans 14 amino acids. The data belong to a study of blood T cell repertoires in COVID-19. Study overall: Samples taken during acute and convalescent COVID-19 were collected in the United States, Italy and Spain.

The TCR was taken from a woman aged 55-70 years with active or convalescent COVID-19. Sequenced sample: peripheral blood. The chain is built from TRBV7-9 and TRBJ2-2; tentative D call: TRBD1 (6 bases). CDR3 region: CASRENRATGELFF. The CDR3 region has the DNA TGTGCCAGCAGGGAGAACAGGGCCACCGGGGAGCTGTTTTTT. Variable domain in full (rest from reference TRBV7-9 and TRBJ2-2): DTGVSQNPRHKITKRGQNVTFRCDPISEHNRLYWYRQTLGQGPEFLTYFQNEAQLEKSRLLSDRFSAERPKGSFSTLEIQRTEQGDSAMYLCASRENRATGELFFGEGSRLTVL.